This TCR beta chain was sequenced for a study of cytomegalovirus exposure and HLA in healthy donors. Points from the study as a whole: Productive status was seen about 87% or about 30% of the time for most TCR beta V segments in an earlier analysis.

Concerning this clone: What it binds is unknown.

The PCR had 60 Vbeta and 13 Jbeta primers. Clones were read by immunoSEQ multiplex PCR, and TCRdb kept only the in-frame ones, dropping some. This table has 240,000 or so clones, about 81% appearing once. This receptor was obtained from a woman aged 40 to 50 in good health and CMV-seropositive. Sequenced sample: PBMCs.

Written as DNA, the CDR3 is TGTGCCAGCAGCTTAACGGGGGACAGAGATGAAAAACTGTTTTTT. This codes for CASSLTGDRDEKLFF. V gene TRBV7-3 combines with J gene TRBJ1-4; 7 nucleotides match TRBD1. This CDR3 spans 15 amino acids. V dropped 0 bases and J dropped 6; count of bases not matched to a gene: 4. The V gene's germline CDR1 is SGHTA and CDR2 FQGTGA.